This is a list of T cell receptor beta chains from one sample in a study of cytomegalovirus exposure and HLA in healthy donors. Only in-frame clones appear in the TCRdb table, and some are missing; sequencing was by immunoSEQ multiplex PCR. Of around 220,000 clones detected, around 85% appear once; the ten largest clones hold 0.2% to 0.25%. Source material: PBMCs. All receptors come from a girl between 2 and 10 years old in good health and CMV-seronegative. CDR3s include the opening cysteine and the closing phenylalanine or tryptophan. A D gene is named only where the DNA matches it firmly. Expanded clones are given a class, and other clones once, few, many or no size at all.

TRBJ2-5	NA	NA	TRBV29-1	CSVEESSGETQYF	TGCAGCGTTGAAGAGAGCTCAGGGGAGACCCAGTACTTC
TRBJ1-2	NA	NA	TRBV2	CARGRGQPGAEYGYTF	TGTGCCAGAGGGAGGGGCCAGCCAGGGGCAGAATATGGCTACACCTTC
TRBJ1-3	NA	TRBD1	TRBV5-1	CASSPGQGAGNTIYF	TGCGCCAGCAGCCCGGGACAGGGAGCTGGAAACACCATATATTTT
TRBJ1-3	NA	TRBD1	TRBV5-1	CASSSTGDSGNTIYF	TGCGCCAGCAGCTCCACAGGGGACTCTGGAAACACCATATATTTT
TRBJ2-1	NA	NA	TRBV18	CASSPSIATPPGPYNEQFF	TGTGCCAGCTCACCATCTATTGCCACCCCCCCAGGCCCATACAATGAGCAGTTCTTC
TRBJ1-1	NA	NA	TRBV18	CASSREQGLNTEAFF	TGTGCCAGCTCACGTGAACAGGGCCTGAACACTGAAGCTTTCTTT
TRBJ1-2	NA	NA	TRBV9	CASSVDPGGTYGYTF	TGTGCCAGCAGCGTAGATCCCGGGGGGACCTATGGCTACACCTTC
TRBJ2-3	once	NA	TRBV19	CASRQRGGQPGLRDTQYF	TGTGCCAGTAGACAACGCGGGGGCCAGCCCGGGCTGAGAGATACGCAGTATTTT
TRBJ2-7	NA	NA	TRBV7-2	CASSLGRGIEQYF	TGTGCCAGCAGTCTGGGACGCGGGATCGAGCAGTACTTC
TRBJ2-2	once	TRBD1	TRBV29-1	CSVRQGASGELFF	TGCAGCGTTCGACAGGGGGCGAGCGGGGAGCTGTTTTTT
TRBJ1-1	NA	TRBD1	TRBV18	CASSPGTGILRAFF	TGTGCCAGCTCACCGGGGACAGGAATTCTGCGGGCTTTCTTT
TRBJ2-1	once	TRBD2	TRBV11-3	CASSRTGLAGGNEQFF	TGTGCCAGCAGCCGAACCGGGCTAGCGGGAGGAAATGAGCAGTTCTTC
TRBJ2-3	NA	TRBD2	TRBV5-6	CASEGSGTSGTDTQYF	TGTGCCAGCGAAGGGTCAGGGACTAGCGGCACAGATACGCAGTATTTT
TRBJ2-1	NA	NA	TRBV4-1	CASSQVFGNEQFF	TGCGCCAGCAGCCAAGTGTTCGGGAATGAGCAGTTCTTC
TRBJ2-7	NA	TRBD2	TRBV5-6	CASSNLLAGPDEQYF	TGTGCCAGCAGCAACCTACTAGCGGGTCCTGACGAGCAGTACTTC
TRBJ1-4	NA	TRBD1	TRBV6-5	CASSVDREYGKLFF	TGTGCCAGCAGCGTCGACAGGGAGTACGGAAAACTGTTTTTT
TRBJ2-7	NA	TRBD1	TRBV2	CASSATGTGSYEQYF	TGTGCCAGCAGTGCCACCGGGACAGGGTCCTACGAGCAGTACTTC
TRBJ1-2	NA	NA	TRBV19	CASGHEEGYYGYTF	TGTGCCAGTGGGCACGAGGAGGGGTACTATGGCTACACCTTC
TRBJ1-4	NA	NA	TRBV5-5	CASSLSGSEKLFF	TGTGCCAGCAGCTTATCGGGGAGTGAAAAACTGTTTTTT
TRBJ2-5	NA	TRBD2	TRBV7-9	CASSSATSGDQETQYF	TGTGCCAGCAGCTCTGCCACAAGCGGGGACCAAGAGACCCAGTACTTC
TRBJ2-7	NA	TRBD2	TRBV7-8	CASSLGRWGGGYEQYF	TGTGCCAGCAGCTTAGGCCGTTGGGGCGGGGGGTACGAGCAGTACTTC
TRBJ2-3	NA	NA	TRBV9	CASSVTGTDTQYF	TGTGCCAGCAGTGTCACGGGCACAGATACGCAGTATTTT
TRBJ2-2	NA	NA	TRBV5-1	CASSLNQGSNTGELFF	TGCGCCAGCAGCTTGAATCAGGGTTCGAACACCGGGGAGCTGTTTTTT